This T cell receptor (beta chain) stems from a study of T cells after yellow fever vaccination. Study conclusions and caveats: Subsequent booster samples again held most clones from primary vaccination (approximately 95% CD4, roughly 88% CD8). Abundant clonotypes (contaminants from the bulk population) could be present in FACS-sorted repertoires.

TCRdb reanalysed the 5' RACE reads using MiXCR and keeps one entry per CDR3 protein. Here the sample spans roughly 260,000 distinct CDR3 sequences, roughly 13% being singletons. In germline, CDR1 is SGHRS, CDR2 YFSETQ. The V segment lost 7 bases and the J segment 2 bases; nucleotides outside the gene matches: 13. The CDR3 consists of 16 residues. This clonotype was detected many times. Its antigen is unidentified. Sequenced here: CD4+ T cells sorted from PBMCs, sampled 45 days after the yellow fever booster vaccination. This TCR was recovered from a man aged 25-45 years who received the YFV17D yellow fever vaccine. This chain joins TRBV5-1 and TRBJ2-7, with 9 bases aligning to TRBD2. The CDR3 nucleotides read TGCGCCAGCTCCCTAAATCTAGCGGGAAAAGCCTACGAGCAGTACTTC. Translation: CASSLNLAGKAYEQYF.